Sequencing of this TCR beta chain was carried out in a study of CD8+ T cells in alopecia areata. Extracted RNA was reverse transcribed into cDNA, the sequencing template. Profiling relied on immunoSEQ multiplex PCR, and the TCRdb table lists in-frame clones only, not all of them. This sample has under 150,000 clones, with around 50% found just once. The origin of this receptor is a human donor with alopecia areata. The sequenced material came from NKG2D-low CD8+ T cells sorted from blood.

The DNA for the CDR3 is TGTGCCAGCAGTTTCCTCACAGAAGCCGGGGAGCTGTTTTTT. Encoded protein: CASSFLTEAGELFF. The chain uses TRBV6-5 and TRBJ2-2; D unclear. This CDR3 is 14 amino acids long. The V and J ends lost 4 bases and 6 bases respectively, with 12 bases between them. Germline-derived CDR1 and CDR2 are MNHEY and SVGAGI.